This TCR beta chain came from a study of cytomegalovirus exposure and HLA in healthy donors. Study-wide results and caveats: According to a subsequent analysis, TCR clusters identified in the first cohort showed a tendency to co-occur across the approximately 120 validation repertoires. Accounts indicate the classifier identified cytomegalovirus status with strong specificity and sensitivity. The study designated some 180 TCR beta chains cytomegalovirus-associated.

The donors formed part of the approximately 130-subject validation cohort, distinct from the roughly 730-subject first cohort. This clone appeared a single time. Its antigen remains unidentified. Clones were sequenced by immunoSEQ multiplex PCR, and TCRdb holds only the in-frame ones, with some missing. The sample carries 150,000 to 160,000 clones, roughly 90% recorded once. Germline loops: CDR1 SGHDT, CDR2 YYEEEE. The CDR3 sequence is 18 residues long. V shed 1 base, J shed 3 bases, and the junction held 13 bases outside the gene matches. This receptor was obtained from a man aged 18 to 29 in good health and CMV-seropositive. The V gene is TRBV5-6, the J gene TRBJ2-7; 10 bases line up with TRBD1. Sequencing used PBMCs. Here the CDR3 reads CASSLSAGGTGAIYEQYF. Here the CDR3 DNA reads TGTGCCAGCAGCTTGTCAGCCGGCGGGACAGGGGCGATCTACGAGCAGTACTTC.